Listed below are T cell receptor beta chains from one sample, sequenced in a study of blood T cells in healthy people across ages. In TCRdb, the 5' RACE reads were re-called with MiXCR into one record per CDR3 protein. The data hold just over 1 million distinct CDR3 sequences, with over 35% observed a single time. The source material was blood. All receptors derive from a woman aged 55 to 70 in good health. The CDR3 runs from the conserved cysteine through the conserved F or W. D genes are given only for firm matches. A clone size is listed for some rows: how often the clone was seen (once, few, many), or a class if it is expanded.

TRBV5-1	once	TRBD2	TRBJ2-4	16	CASRPGTSSAKNIQYF	TGCGCCAGCAGACCCGGGACTAGCTCGGCCAAAAACATTCAGTACTTC
TRBV4-1	many	NA	TRBJ2-5	15	CASSPEDSPRETQYF	TGCGCCAGCAGCCCGGAGGACTCCCCGAGGGAGACCCAGTACTTC
TRBV7-2	few	NA	TRBJ1-1	17	CASSSRRRPATNTEAFF	TGTGCCAGCAGCTCCCGGCGGAGGCCTGCTACGAACACTGAAGCTTTCTTT
TRBV2	few	TRBD2	TRBJ2-7	14	CASSQLGREGEQYF	TGTGCCAGCAGTCAGCTGGGGCGGGAGGGTGAGCAGTACTTC
TRBV4-3	NA	NA	TRBJ2-1	17	CASSQNIQVSSYNEQFF	TGCGCCAGCAGCCAGAATATACAGGTTAGCTCCTACAATGAGCAGTTCTTC
TRBV3-1	few	NA	TRBJ2-1	15	CASSPGEWPYNEQFF	TGTGCCAGCAGCCCGGGGGAGTGGCCCTACAATGAGCAGTTCTTC
TRBV7-9	NA	NA	TRBJ2-3	14	CASSLVGNRDTQYF	TGTGCCAGCAGCTTAGTCGGTAACAGGGATACGCAGTATTTT
TRBV2	few	TRBD2	TRBJ2-5	15	CASSDQLAGAGEQYF	TGTGCCAGCAGTGATCAACTAGCGGGAGCGGGTGAGCAGTACTTC
TRBV27	NA	TRBD1	TRBJ2-3	16	CASSLVGQGATDTQYF	TGTGCCAGCAGTTTAGTCGGACAGGGGGCGACAGATACGCAGTATTTT
TRBV7-6	few	TRBD2	TRBJ2-5	14	CASSSIAGTSEQYF	TGTGCCAGCAGCTCTATAGCGGGGACCTCAGAGCAGTACTTC
TRBV21-1	NA	NA	TRBJ2-3	19	CASSKEERFEVMCTDTQYF	TGTGCCAGCAGCAAAGAAGAAAGGTTTGAGGTAATGTGCACAGATACGCAGTATTTT
TRBV12-3/TRBV12-4	few	NA	TRBJ2-1	16	CASSPPGPASYNEQFF	TGTGCCAGCAGTCCCCCGGGACCAGCCTCCTACAATGAGCAGTTCTTC
TRBV28	few	NA	TRBJ1-5	12	CGGADSNQPQHF	TGTGGAGGGGCCGATAGCAATCAGCCCCAGCATTTT
TRBV6-1	NA	NA	TRBJ1-2	14	CASSAPQGLGGYTF	TGTGCCAGCAGTGCTCCACAGGGTTTAGGTGGCTACACCTTC
TRBV15	NA	TRBD2	TRBJ2-3	17	CATSRSIAGGRTDTQYF	TGTGCCACCAGCAGATCCATAGCGGGAGGAAGGACAGATACGCAGTATTTT
TRBV29-1	many	NA	TRBJ2-4	15	CSVGSGDGAKNIQYF	TGCAGCGTTGGCTCAGGGGACGGGGCCAAAAACATTCAGTACTTC
TRBV7-8	NA	TRBD1	TRBJ2-7	16	CASSLGIGQETYEQYF	TGTGCCAGCAGCTTAGGAATCGGACAGGAAACCTACGAGCAGTACTTC
TRBV24-1	once	TRBD1	TRBJ2-5	17	CATSDSRTGWVDETQYF	TGTGCCACCAGTGATTCGCGGACAGGGTGGGTGGATGAGACCCAGTACTTC
TRBV7-9	NA	NA	TRBJ1-2	13	CASRPLGSYGYTF	TGTGCCAGCAGACCCTTGGGGTCCTATGGCTACACCTTC
TRBV6-2/TRBV6-3	NA	TRBD2	TRBJ2-7	15	CASSYSASGGLEQYF	TGTGCCAGCAGTTACTCAGCTAGCGGGGGTCTCGAGCAGTACTTC
TRBV20-1	few	NA	TRBJ2-3	14	CSARASRLTDTQYF	TGCAGTGCTAGAGCGTCCCGCCTCACAGATACGCAGTATTTT
TRBV10-3	NA	NA	TRBJ2-5	13	CAIRENGQGAQYF	TGTGCCATCAGAGAGAACGGTCAAGGAGCCCAGTACTTC
TRBV20-1	NA	NA	TRBJ2-3	16	CSARSPGLKLTDTQYF	TGCAGTGCTAGATCACCGGGACTGAAACTCACAGATACGCAGTATTTT
TRBV7-9	NA	NA	TRBJ2-1	13	CASSLFLANEQFF	TGTGCCAGCAGCTTATTTCTGGCCAATGAGCAGTTCTTC
TRBV3-1	few	TRBD2	TRBJ2-2	16	CASSPLASGTTGELFF	TGTGCCAGCAGCCCCCTAGCCAGCGGGACCACCGGGGAGCTGTTTTTT
TRBV2	NA	NA	TRBJ1-1	13	CASSQLRATEAFF	TGTGCCAGCAGTCAACTTAGGGCCACTGAAGCTTTCTTT
TRBV11-1	few	NA	TRBJ2-7	13	CASSTRTDYEQYF	TGTGCCAGCAGCACAAGGACGGATTACGAGCAGTACTTC
TRBV27	few	NA	TRBJ2-7	13	CASSSGGFDEQYF	TGTGCCAGCAGTTCAGGGGGGTTCGACGAGCAGTACTTC
TRBV28	many	NA	TRBJ2-7	13	CASSLGAGNEQYF	TGCGCCAGCAGCTTGGGGGCAGGGAACGAGCAGTACTTC
TRBV2	few	NA	TRBJ2-5	13	CASSSVRGGTQYF	TGTGCCAGCAGTTCGGTCAGGGGCGGGACCCAGTACTTC
TRBV28	few	NA	TRBJ2-7	14	CASSSATGRSEQYF	TGTGCCAGCAGCTCGGCGACCGGGCGGTCCGAGCAGTACTTC
TRBV12-3/TRBV12-4	NA	TRBD1	TRBJ2-1	13	CASSPTGEHEQFF	TGTGCCAGCAGTCCTACAGGGGAACATGAGCAGTTCTTC
TRBV20-1	NA	NA	TRBJ2-7	13	CSAGRRTNYEQYF	TGCAGTGCTGGGAGAAGGACTAACTACGAGCAGTACTTC
TRBV11-2	many	NA	TRBJ2-3	14	CASSFPPFQAAQYF	TGTGCCAGCAGCTTCCCCCCTTTCCAAGCGGCGCAGTATTTT
TRBV7-2	NA	NA	TRBJ2-7	15	CASSHGGGAYNEQYF	TGTGCCAGCAGCCACGGTGGAGGGGCCTACAATGAGCAGTACTTC
TRBV5-5	few	TRBD2	TRBJ2-3	15	CASSPLAGVVDTQYF	TGTGCCAGCAGCCCGTTAGCGGGAGTGGTAGATACGCAGTATTTT
TRBV28	many	NA	TRBJ2-1	14	CASSLEGGYNEQFF	TGTGCCAGCAGTTTGGAGGGGGGATACAATGAGCAGTTCTTC
TRBV20-1	NA	NA	TRBJ2-3	15	CSASRTHSSTDTQYF	TGCAGTGCTAGTAGGACACACTCTAGCACAGATACGCAGTATTTT
TRBV2	NA	NA	TRBJ2-1	15	CASSADRISYNEQFF	TGTGCCAGCAGCGCTGACAGGATCTCCTACAATGAGCAGTTCTTC
TRBV13	few	NA	TRBJ2-1	13	CASSRGLSNEQFF	TGTGCCAGCAGCAGAGGACTTTCCAATGAGCAGTTCTTC
TRBV12-3/TRBV12-4	NA	TRBD2	TRBJ2-5	16	CASLPPGGGIQETQYF	TGTGCCAGTCTACCTCCCGGGGGAGGGATCCAAGAGACCCAGTACTTC
TRBV20-1	few	TRBD2	TRBJ2-7	13	CSASGGRDYEQYF	TGCAGTGCTTCAGGAGGGAGGGACTACGAGCAGTACTTC
TRBV12-3/TRBV12-4	NA	NA	TRBJ2-1	13	CASSFFTGNEQFF	TGTGCCAGCAGTTTCTTCACGGGTAATGAGCAGTTCTTC
TRBV28	NA	TRBD2	TRBJ2-3	16	CASSSSGRGSTDTQYF	TGTGCCAGCAGTTCTAGCGGGAGGGGTAGCACAGATACGCAGTATTTT
TRBV27	NA	NA	TRBJ2-5	14	CASSLREGAHKQYF	TGTGCCAGCAGTTTAAGGGAAGGGGCCCATAAGCAGTACTTC
TRBV11-2	NA	NA	TRBJ2-1	17	CASSLPNGGASYNEQFF	TGTGCCAGCAGCTTACCGAACGGGGGCGCCTCCTACAATGAGCAGTTCTTC
TRBV9	NA	NA	TRBJ2-1	15	CASSPQPPAHNEQFF	TGTGCCAGCAGCCCACAGCCTCCAGCCCACAATGAGCAGTTCTTC
TRBV28	NA	NA	TRBJ2-7	13	CASRGAGSDEQYF	TGTGCCAGCAGGGGGGCAGGATCCGACGAGCAGTACTTC
TRBV3-1	few	TRBD2	TRBJ2-5	17	CASSQEGLAGGRETQYF	TGTGCCAGCAGCCAAGAGGGGCTAGCGGGAGGTAGAGAGACCCAGTACTTC
TRBV6-6	NA	NA	TRBJ2-7	12	CASSYRFYEQYF	TGTGCCAGCAGTTACAGGTTCTACGAGCAGTACTTC
TRBV20-1	few	TRBD2	TRBJ2-7	14	CSAVGTSGIHEQYF	TGCAGTGCAGTCGGGACTAGCGGGATCCACGAGCAGTACTTC
TRBV7-9	NA	NA	TRBJ1-2	14	CASSLPGVAYGYTF	TGTGCCAGCAGCTTACCCGGGGTTGCCTATGGCTACACCTTC
TRBV5-1	NA	NA	TRBJ1-5	15	CASSTGAPGNQPQHF	TGCGCCAGCAGCACTGGGGCACCCGGCAATCAGCCCCAGCATTTT
TRBV5-1	few	NA	TRBJ2-3	16	CASSARGTPTTDTQYF	TGCGCCAGCAGCGCGAGGGGGACTCCGACCACAGATACGCAGTATTTT
TRBV5-6	NA	TRBD1	TRBJ2-2	15	CASSLTGGPTGELFF	TGTGCCAGCAGCTTGACAGGGGGCCCCACCGGGGAGCTGTTTTTT
TRBV12-3/TRBV12-4	NA	TRBD2	TRBJ2-1	15	CASSRGGGSYNEQFF	TGTGCCAGCAGTCGCGGGGGAGGGAGCTACAATGAGCAGTTCTTC
TRBV5-1	few	TRBD2	TRBJ2-3	15	CASSLAGVSTDTQYF	TGTGCCAGCAGCTTAGCGGGTGTTAGCACAGATACGCAGTATTTT
TRBV27	NA	NA	TRBJ1-6	13	CASSFTGTSPLHF	TGTGCCAGCAGTTTCACCGGGACTTCACCCCTCCACTTT
TRBV7-9	NA	TRBD1	TRBJ2-7	17	CASSLGPGGPASYEQYF	TGTGCCAGCAGCTTAGGGCCAGGGGGTCCCGCTTCCTACGAGCAGTACTTC
TRBV12-3/TRBV12-4	NA	NA	TRBJ2-3	15	CASSPTGLSTETQYF	TGTGCCAGCAGTCCGACTGGACTTAGCACAGAAACGCAGTATTTT